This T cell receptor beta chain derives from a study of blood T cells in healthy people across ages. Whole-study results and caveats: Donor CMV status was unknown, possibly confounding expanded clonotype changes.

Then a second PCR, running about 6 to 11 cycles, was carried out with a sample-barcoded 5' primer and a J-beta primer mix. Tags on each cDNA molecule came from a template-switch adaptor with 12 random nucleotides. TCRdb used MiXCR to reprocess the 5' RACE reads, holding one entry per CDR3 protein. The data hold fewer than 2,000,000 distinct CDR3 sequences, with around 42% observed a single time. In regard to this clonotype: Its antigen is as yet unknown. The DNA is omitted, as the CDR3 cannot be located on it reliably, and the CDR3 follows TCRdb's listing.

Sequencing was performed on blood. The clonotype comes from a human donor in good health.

The chain's CDR3 is CASSFYICSAPTGGRHYGYTF. The chain uses TRBV4-3 and TRBJ1-2; TRBD1, the table's D call, was not compared with the DNA. CDR1 LGHNA and CDR2 YSLEER come from the germline V gene. The CDR3 length is 21 residues, termini included.